Shown below are 4 T cell receptor beta chains from a single sample sequenced in a study of Ad26.COV2.S vaccination and SARS-CoV-2 variants. Some clones are missing from TCRdb's copy, which holds only in-frame ones; the method was immunoSEQ multiplex PCR. The table shows 300,000 to 350,000 clones, with 85% to 90% occurring only once. Treatment reported: 19 received Ad26.COV2.S at low or high dose, single or two shots; about 5 received placebo; per-sample allocation not given. Repertoires come from day 63 after the first vaccine or placebo injection. Sequenced material: peripheral blood, taken in a trial of Ad26.COV2.S vaccine versus placebo. These receptors all come from a person aged 18 to 65 who received the Ad26.COV2.S COVID-19 vaccine or a placebo.

The chain's CDR3 is CASSLGAAGGTDTQYF. The CDR3 nucleotides are TGTGCCAGCAGCTTAGGGGCTGCGGGGGGCACAGATACGCAGTATTTT. The chain couples TRBV7-9 to TRBJ2-3; TRBD2 aligns across 7 bases. V gave up 1 base and J gave up 1 base; unmatched junction bases: 5. The germline V gene has CDR1 SEHNR and CDR2 FQNEAQ (reference sequence). The CDR3 extends over 16 amino acids.

CDR3 residues: CATSDGGTEQFF. The CDR3 coding sequence is TGTGCCACCAGTGATGGTGGGACAGAGCAGTTCTTC. This chain links TRBV24-1 with TRBJ2-1, with D possibly TRBD1 on 6 matching bases. Per germline, CDR1 KGHDR and CDR2 SFDVKD. There are 12 residues in the CDR3. V was trimmed by 3 bases and J by 10 bases, leaving 9 bases between them.

This CDR3 is CASSFQGQFNEKLFF. In DNA, the CDR3 is TGTGCCAGCAGCTTCCAGGGGCAGTTCAATGAAAAACTGTTTTTT. The chain has TRBV5-8 and TRBJ1-4, with D possibly matching TRBD1 (6 bases). V was pared by 2 bases and J by 5 bases, with 13 bases between. The germline CDR1 and CDR2 sequences are SGHTS and YDEGEE. The CDR3 totals 15 residues.

This chain joins TRBV7-9 and TRBJ2-1; TRBD1 is a possible D gene (5 bases). The CDR3 runs 16 residues. CDR1 SEHNR and CDR2 FQNEAQ come from the germline V gene (reference sequence). Trimming shortened V by 3 bases and J by 3 bases, and 15 bases separated the two germline ends. The CDR3 protein is CASSFTDSKIYNEQFF. CDR3 nucleotide sequence: TGTGCCAGCAGCTTTACAGACAGTAAGATCTACAATGAGCAGTTCTTC. The variable domain in full, with the rest retrieved from reference TRBV7-9 and TRBJ2-1, is DTGVSQNPRHKITKRGQNVTFRCDPISEHNRLYWYRQTLGQGPEFLTYFQNEAQLEKSRLLSDRFSAERPKGSFSTLEIQRTEQGDSAMYLCASSFTDSKIYNEQFFGPGTRLTVL.